The T cell receptor beta chain under discussion was sequenced for a study of shared clonotypes between healthy human individuals. Sequencing was performed with immunoSEQ multiplex PCR; in TCRdb, only in-frame clones are kept and a portion is missing. This sample has about 320,000 clones, with around 87% found just once. V lost 5 bases and J lost 4, with 11 bases in between. CDR1 is MNHEY, CDR2 SMNVEV, per germline (reference sequence). The CDR3 runs to 13 residues. The chain is built from TRBV27 and TRBJ2-5; D is unresolved. The source material was memory CD8+ T cells sorted from blood. As to subset: CD45RO+ cells pooled with CCR7-negative TemRA cells. This receptor was taken from a man between 18 and 29 years old in good health. The CDR3 region is CASSPWDGETQYF. The DNA of the CDR3 is TGTGCCAGCAGTCCTTGGGATGGAGAGACCCAGTACTTC.